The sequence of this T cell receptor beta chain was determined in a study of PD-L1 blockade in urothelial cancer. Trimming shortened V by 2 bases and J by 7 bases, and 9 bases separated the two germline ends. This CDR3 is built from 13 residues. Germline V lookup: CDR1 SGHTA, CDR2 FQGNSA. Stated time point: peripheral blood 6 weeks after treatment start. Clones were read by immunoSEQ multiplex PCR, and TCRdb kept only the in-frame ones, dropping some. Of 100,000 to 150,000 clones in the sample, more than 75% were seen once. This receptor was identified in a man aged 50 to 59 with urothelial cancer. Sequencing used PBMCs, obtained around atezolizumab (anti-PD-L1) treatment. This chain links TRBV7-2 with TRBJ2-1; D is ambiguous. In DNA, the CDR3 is TGTGCCAGCAGCTTACGGTTCGAGAATGAGCAGTTCTTC. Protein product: CASSLRFENEQFF.